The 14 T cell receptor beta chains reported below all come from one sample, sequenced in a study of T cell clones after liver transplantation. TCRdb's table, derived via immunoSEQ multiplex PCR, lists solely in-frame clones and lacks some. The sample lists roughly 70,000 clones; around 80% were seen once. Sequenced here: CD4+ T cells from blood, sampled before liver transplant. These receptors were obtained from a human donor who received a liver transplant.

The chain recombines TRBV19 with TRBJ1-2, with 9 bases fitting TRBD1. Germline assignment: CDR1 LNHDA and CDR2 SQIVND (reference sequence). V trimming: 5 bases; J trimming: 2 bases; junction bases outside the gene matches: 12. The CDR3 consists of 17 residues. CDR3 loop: CASSLTTTGTGNYGYTF. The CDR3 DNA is TGTGCCAGTAGTCTCACCACCACCGGGACAGGGAACTATGGCTACACCTTC.

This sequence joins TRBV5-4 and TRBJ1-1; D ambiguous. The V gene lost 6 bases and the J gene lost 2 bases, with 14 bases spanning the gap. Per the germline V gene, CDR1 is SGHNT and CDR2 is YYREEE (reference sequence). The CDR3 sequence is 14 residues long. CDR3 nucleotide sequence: TGTGCCAGCACCCCGAGAGGGCGAAACACTGAAGCTTTCTTT. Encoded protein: CASTPRGRNTEAFF.

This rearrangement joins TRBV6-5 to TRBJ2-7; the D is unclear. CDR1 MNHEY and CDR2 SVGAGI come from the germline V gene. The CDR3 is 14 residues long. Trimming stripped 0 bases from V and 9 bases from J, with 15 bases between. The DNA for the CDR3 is TGTGCCAGCAGTTACTCAACCTCGGCGCCTGGGCAGTACTTC. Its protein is CASSYSTSAPGQYF.

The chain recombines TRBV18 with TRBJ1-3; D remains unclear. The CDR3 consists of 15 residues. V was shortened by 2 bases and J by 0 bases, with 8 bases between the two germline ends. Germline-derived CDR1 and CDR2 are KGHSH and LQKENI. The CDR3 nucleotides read TGTGCCAGCTCACCAGGTTCGGGCTCTGGAAACACCATATATTTT. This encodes CASSPGSGSGNTIYF.

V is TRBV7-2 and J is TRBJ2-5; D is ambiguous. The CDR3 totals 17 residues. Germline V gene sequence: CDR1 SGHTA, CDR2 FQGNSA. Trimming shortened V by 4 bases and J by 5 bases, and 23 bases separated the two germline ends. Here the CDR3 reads CASSYRRRSQELETQYF. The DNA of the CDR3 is TGTGCCAGCAGCTACCGAAGAAGGAGTCAGGAATTGGAGACCCAGTACTTC.

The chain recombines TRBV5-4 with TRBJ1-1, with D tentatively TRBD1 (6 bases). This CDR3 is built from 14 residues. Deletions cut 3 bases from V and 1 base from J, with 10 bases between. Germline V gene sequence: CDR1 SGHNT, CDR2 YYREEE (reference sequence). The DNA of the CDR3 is TGTGCCAGCAGCTCGACAGGAGGGAACACTGAAGCTTTCTTT. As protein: CASSSTGGNTEAFF. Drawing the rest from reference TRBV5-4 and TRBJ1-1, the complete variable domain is ETGVTQSPTHLIKTRGQQVTLRCSSQSGHNTVSWYQQALGQGPQFIFQYYREEENGRGNFPPRFSGLQFPNYSSELNVNALELDDSALYLCASSSTGGNTEAFFGQGTRLTVV.

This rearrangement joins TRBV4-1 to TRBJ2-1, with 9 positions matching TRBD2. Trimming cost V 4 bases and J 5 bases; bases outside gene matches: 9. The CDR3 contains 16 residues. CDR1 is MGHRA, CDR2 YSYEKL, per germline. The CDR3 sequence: CASSPRGTSLNNEQFF. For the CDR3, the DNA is TGCGCCAGCAGCCCCAGGGGGACTAGCCTGAACAATGAGCAGTTCTTC.

In nucleotides, the CDR3 is TGTGCCAGCAGTTTGGGGGCAGGGGGCGCCTACAATGAGCAGTTCTTC. Translating it yields CASSLGAGGAYNEQFF. V and J are TRBV28 and TRBJ2-1, with 8 bases lining up with TRBD1. The CDR3 sequence is 16 residues long. Germline V gene data show CDR1 as MDHEN and CDR2 as SYDVKM. Losses at the gene ends were 3 bases for V and 2 bases for J; bases not matched to a gene: 6.

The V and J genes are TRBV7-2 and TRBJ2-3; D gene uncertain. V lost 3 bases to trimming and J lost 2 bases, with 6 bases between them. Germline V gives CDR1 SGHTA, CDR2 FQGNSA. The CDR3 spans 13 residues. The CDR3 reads CASSLDLTDTQYF. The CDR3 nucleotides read TGTGCCAGCAGCTTGGACCTCACAGATACGCAGTATTTT.

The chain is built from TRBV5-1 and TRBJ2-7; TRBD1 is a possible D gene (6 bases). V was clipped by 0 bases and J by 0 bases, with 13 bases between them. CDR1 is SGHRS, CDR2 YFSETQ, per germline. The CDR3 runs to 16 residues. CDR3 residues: CASSLGFGQSSYEQYF. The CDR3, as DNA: TGCGCCAGCAGCTTGGGCTTTGGACAGAGCTCCTACGAGCAGTACTTC.

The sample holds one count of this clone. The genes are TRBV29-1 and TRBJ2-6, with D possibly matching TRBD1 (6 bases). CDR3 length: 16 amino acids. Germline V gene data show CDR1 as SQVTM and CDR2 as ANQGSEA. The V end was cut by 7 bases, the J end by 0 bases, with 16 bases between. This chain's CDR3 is CSANTGIHSGANVLTF. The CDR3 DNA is TGCAGCGCCAATACAGGGATCCACTCTGGGGCCAACGTCCTGACTTTC.

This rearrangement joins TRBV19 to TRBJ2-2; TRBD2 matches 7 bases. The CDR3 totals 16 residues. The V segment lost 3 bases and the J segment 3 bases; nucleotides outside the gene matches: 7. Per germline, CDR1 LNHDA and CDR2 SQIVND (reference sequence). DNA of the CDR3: TGTGCCAGTAGTATCAGCGGGACGGGACACACCGGGGAGCTGTTTTTT. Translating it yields CASSISGTGHTGELFF.

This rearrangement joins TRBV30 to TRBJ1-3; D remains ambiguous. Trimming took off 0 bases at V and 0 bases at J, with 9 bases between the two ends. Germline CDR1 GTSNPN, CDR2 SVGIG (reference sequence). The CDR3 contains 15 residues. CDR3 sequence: CAWSVGRFSGNTIYF. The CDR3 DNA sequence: TGTGCCTGGAGTGTAGGACGGTTCTCTGGAAACACCATATATTTT.

CDR3 bases: TGCAGCGTTGTGAGAGCGGGGGCCTACGAGCAGTACTTC. Protein sequence: CSVVRAGAYEQYF. V and J are TRBV29-1 and TRBJ2-7; 8 bases are a match to TRBD2. The CDR3 is 13 amino acids. In germline, CDR1 is SQVTM, CDR2 ANQGSEA. V lost 4 bases to trimming and J lost 2 bases; unmatched junction nucleotides: 4.